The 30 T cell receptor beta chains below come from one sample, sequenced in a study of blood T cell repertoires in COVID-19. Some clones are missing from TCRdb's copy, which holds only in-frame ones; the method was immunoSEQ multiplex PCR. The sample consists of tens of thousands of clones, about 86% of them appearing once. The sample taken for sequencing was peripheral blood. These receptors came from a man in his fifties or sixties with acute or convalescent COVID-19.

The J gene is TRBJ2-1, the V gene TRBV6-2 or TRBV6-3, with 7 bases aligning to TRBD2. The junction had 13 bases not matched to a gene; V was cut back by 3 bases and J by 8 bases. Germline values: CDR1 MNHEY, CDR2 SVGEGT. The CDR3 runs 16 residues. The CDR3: CASSYDLAAWSDEQFF. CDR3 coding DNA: TGTGCCAGCAGTTATGATCTAGCGGCCTGGAGCGATGAGCAGTTCTTC.

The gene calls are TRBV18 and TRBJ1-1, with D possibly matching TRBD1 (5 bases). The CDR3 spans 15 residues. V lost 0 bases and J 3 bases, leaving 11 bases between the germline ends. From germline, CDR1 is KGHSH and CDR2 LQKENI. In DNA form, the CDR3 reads TGTGCCAGCTCACCACCGGGAGGGGCCCACACTGAAGCTTTCTTT. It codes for CASSPPGGAHTEAFF.

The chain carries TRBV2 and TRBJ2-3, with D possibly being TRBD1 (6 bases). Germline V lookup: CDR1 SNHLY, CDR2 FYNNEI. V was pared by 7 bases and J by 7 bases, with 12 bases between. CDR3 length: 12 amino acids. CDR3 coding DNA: TGTGCCAGCAAGAACAGGGACCATACGCAGTATTTT. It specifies CASKNRDHTQYF.

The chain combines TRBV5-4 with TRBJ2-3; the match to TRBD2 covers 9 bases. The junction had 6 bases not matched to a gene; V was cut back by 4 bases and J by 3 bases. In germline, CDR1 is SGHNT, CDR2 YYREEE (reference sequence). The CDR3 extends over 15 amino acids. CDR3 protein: CASSAGGVRTDTQYF. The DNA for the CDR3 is TGTGCCAGCAGCGCGGGGGGGGTGAGAACAGATACGCAGTATTTT.

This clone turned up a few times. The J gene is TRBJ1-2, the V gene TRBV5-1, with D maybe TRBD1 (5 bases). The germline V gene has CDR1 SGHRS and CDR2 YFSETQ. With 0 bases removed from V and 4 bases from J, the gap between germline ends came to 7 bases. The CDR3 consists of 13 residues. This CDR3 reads CASSLDRIYGYTF. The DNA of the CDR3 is TGCGCCAGCAGCTTGGACAGGATCTATGGCTACACCTTC.

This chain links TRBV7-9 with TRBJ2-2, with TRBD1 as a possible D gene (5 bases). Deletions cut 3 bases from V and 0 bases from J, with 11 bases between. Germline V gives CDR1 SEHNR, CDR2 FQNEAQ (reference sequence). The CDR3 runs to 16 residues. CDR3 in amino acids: CASSFRQISNTGELFF. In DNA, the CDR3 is TGTGCCAGCAGCTTCCGACAGATATCGAACACCGGGGAGCTGTTTTTT.

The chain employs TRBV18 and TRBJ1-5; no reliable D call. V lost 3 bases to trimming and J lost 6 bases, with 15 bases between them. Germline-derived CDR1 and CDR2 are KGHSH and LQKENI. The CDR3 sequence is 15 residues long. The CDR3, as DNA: TGTGCCAGCTCACCTGGGATCGGGGAGGGTCAGCCCCAGCATTTT. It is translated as CASSPGIGEGQPQHF.

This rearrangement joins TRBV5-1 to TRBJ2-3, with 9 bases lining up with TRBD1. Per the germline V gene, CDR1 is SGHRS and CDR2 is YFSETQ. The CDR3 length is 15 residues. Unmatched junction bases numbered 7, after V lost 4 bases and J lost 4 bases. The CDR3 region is CASSQKQGAADTQYF. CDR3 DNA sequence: TGCGCCAGCAGCCAAAAACAGGGGGCCGCAGATACGCAGTATTTT.

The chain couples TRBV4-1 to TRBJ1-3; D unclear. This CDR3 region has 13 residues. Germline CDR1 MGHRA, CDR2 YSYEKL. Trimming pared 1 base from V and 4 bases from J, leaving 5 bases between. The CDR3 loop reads CASSQVLGNTIYF. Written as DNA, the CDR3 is TGCGCCAGCAGCCAAGTCTTGGGAAACACCATATATTTT.

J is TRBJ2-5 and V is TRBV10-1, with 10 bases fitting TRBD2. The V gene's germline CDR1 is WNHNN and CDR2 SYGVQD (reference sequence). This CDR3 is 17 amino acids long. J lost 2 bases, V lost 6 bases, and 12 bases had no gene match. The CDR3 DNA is TGCGCCAGCAGCTCCGGGACTAGCGAAGAAGGGCAAGAGACCCAGTACTTC. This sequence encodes CASSSGTSEEGQETQYF.

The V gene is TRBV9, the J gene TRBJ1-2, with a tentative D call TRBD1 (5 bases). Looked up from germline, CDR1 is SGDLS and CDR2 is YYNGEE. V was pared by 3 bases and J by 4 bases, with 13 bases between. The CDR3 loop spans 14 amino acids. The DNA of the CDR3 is TGTGCCAGCAGCGGTGGGGCCACCCTCTATGGCTACACCTTC. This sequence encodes CASSGGATLYGYTF.

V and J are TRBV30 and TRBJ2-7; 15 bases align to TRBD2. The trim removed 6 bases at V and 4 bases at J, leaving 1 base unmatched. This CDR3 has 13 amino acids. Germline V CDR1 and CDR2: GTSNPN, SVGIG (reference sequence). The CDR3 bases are TGTGCCTGCGGGACTAGCGGGAGGTACGAGCAGTACTTC. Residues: CACGTSGRYEQYF.

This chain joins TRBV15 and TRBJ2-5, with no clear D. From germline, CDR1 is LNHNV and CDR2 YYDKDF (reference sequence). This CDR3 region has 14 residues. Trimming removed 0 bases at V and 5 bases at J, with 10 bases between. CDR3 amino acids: CATSRETLMETQYF. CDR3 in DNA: TGTGCCACCAGCAGAGAAACATTGATGGAGACCCAGTACTTC.

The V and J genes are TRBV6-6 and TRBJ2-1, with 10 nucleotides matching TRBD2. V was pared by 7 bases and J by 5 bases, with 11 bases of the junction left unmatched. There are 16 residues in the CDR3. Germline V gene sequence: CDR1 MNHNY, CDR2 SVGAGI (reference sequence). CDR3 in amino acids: CASTQLAGVWDNEQFF. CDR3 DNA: TGTGCCAGCACCCAGCTAGCGGGAGTGTGGGACAATGAGCAGTTCTTC.

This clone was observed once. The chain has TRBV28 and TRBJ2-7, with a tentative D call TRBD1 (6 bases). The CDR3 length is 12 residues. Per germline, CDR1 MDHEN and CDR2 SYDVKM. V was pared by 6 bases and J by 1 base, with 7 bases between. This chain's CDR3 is CASSQGSYEQYF. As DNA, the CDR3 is TGTGCCAGCAGCCAGGGGTCCTACGAGCAGTACTTC.

CDR3 amino acids: CASSLINPGLSILANTGELFF. The CDR3 bases are TGCGCCAGCAGCCTGATTAACCCGGGTCTTTCAATCCTCGCGAACACCGGGGAGCTGTTTTTT. The genes are TRBV4-1 and TRBJ2-2; no reliable D call. V lost 4 bases and J lost 0, with 27 bases in between. Germline V gene data show CDR1 as MGHRA and CDR2 as YSYEKL. The CDR3 consists of 21 residues.

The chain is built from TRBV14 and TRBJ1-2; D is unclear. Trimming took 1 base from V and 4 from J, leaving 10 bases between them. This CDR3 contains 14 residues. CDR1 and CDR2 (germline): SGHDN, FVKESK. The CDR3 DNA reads TGTGCCAGCAGCCAAGGAGGAAAGTTCTATGGCTACACCTTC. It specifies CASSQGGKFYGYTF.

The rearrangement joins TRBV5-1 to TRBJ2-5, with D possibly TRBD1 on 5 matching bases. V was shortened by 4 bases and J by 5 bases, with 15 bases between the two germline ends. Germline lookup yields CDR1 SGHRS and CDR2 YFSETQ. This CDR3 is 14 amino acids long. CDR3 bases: TGCGCCAGCAGCCTCACCACAGGCGGCGAGACCCAGTACTTC. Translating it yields CASSLTTGGETQYF.

CDR3 sequence: CASSVTGGASEAGNTIYF. In nucleotides, the CDR3 is TGTGCCAGCAGCGTAACAGGGGGCGCATCCGAAGCGGGAAACACCATATATTTT. The chain combines TRBV9 with TRBJ1-3; 9 bases are shared with TRBD1. The V and J ends lost 1 base and 4 bases, in that order; junction bases with no gene match: 12. Germline lookup yields CDR1 SGDLS and CDR2 YYNGEE. CDR3 length: 18 residues.

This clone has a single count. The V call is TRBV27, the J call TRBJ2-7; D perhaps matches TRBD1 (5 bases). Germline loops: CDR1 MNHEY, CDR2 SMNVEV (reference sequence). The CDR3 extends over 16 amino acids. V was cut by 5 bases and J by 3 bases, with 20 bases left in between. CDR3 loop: CASSTLGQGKIYEQYF. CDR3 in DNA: TGTGCCAGCAGTACCCTCGGTCAGGGAAAGATCTACGAGCAGTACTTC.

Here the CDR3 reads CASSLVSTGRNTGELFF. DNA of the CDR3: TGTGCCAGCAGCTTAGTGTCGACAGGCCGGAACACCGGGGAGCTGTTTTTT. The genes are TRBV7-6 and TRBJ2-2, with D perhaps matching TRBD1 (6 bases). Germline V gene data show CDR1 as SGHVS and CDR2 as FNYEAQ. The CDR3 is 17 residues long. Trimming pared 1 base from V and 1 base from J, leaving 13 bases between.

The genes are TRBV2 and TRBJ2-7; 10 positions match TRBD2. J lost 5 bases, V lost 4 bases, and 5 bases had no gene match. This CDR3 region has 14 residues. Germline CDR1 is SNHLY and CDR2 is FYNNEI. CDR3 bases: TGTGCCAGCAGTGGTAGCGGGAGGAGGAACGAGCAGTACTTC. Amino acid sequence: CASSGSGRRNEQYF.

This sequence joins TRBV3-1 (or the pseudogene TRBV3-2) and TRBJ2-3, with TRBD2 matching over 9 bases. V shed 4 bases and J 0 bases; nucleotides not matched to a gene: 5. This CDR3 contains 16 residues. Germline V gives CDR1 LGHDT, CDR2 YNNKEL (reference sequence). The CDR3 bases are TGTGCCAGCAGCCCCCTAGCGGGACCAAGCACAGATACGCAGTATTTT. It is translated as CASSPLAGPSTDTQYF.

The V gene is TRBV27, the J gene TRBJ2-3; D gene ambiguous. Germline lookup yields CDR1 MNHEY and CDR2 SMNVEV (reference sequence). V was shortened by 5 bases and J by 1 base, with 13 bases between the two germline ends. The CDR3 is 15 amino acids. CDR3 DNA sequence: TGTGCCAGCAGTCCGTTCCCCCAGGGCACAGATACGCAGTATTTT. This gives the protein CASSPFPQGTDTQYF.

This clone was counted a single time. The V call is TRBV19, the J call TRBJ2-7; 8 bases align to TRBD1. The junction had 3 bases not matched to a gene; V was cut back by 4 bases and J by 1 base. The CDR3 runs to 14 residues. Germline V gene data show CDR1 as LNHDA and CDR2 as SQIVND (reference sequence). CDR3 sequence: CASSTGQGSYEQYF. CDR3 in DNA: TGTGCCAGTAGTACCGGACAGGGTTCCTACGAGCAGTACTTC.

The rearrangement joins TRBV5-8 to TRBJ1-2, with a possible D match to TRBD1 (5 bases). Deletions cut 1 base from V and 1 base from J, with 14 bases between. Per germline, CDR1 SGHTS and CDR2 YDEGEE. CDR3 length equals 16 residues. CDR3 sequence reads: CASSLWGRPDNYGYTF. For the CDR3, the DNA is TGTGCCAGCAGCTTGTGGGGGAGGCCAGATAACTATGGCTACACCTTC.

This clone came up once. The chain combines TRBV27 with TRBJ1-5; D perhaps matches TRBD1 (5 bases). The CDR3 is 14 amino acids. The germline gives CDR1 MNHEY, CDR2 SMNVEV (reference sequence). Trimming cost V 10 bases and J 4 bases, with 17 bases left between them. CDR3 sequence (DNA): TGTGCCACCTCCTCAGGGCGACCGAATCAGCCCCAGCATTTT. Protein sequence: CATSSGRPNQPQHF.

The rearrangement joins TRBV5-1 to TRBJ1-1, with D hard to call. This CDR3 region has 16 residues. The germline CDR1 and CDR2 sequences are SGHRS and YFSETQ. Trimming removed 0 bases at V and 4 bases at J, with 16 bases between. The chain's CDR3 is CASSLGGGEGATEAFF. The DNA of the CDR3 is TGCGCCAGCAGCTTGGGTGGCGGGGAAGGTGCCACTGAAGCTTTCTTT. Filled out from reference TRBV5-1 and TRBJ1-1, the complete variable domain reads KAGVTQTPRYLIKTRGQQVTLSCSPISGHRSVSWYQQTPGQGLQFLFEYFSETQRNKGNFPGRFSGRQFSNSRSEMNVSTLELGDSALYLCASSLGGGEGATEAFFGQGTRLTVV.

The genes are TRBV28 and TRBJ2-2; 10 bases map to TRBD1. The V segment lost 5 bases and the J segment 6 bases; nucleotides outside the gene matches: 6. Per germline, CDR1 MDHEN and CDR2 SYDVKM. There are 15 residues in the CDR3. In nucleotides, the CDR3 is TGTGCCAGCAGTCTGGGGGGACAGGGGTCCGGGGAGCTGTTTTTT. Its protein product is CASSLGGQGSGELFF.

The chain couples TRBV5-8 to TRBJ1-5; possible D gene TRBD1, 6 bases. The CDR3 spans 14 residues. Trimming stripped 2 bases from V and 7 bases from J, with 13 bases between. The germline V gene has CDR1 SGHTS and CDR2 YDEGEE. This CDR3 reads CASSLRPGQQPQHF. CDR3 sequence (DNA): TGTGCCAGCAGCTTAAGACCCGGACAGCAGCCCCAGCATTTT.